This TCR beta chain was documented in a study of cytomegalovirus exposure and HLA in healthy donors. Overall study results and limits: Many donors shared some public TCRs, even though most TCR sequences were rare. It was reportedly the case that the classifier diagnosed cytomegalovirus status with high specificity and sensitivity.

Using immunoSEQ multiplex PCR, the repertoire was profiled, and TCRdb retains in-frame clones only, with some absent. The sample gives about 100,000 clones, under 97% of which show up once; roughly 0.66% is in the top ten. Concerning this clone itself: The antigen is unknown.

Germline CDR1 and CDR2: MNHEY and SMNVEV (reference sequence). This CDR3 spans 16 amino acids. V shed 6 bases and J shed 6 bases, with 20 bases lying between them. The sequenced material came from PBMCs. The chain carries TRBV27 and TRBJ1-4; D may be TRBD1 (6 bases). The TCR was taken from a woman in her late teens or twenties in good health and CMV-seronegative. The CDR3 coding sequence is TGTGCCAGCAGAAGGAGACAGGAGGTCGGTTATGAAAAACTGTTTTTT. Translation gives CASRRRQEVGYEKLFF.